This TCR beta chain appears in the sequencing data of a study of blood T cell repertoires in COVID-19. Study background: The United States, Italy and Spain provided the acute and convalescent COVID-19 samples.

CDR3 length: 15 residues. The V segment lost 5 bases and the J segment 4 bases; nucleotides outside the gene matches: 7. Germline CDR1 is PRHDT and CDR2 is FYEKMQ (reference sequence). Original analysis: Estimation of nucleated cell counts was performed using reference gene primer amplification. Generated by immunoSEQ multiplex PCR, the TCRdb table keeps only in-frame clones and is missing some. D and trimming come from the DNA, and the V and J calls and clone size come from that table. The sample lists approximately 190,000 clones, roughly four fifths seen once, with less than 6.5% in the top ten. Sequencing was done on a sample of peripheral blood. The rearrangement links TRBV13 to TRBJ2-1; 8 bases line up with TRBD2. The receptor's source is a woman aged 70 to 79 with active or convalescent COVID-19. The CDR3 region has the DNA TGTGCCAGCAGCCCTGGGGTAGCGGGATACAATGAGCAGTTCTTC. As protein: CASSPGVAGYNEQFF.